Sequencing of this T cell receptor beta chain was carried out in a study of T cell clonality in common variable immunodeficiency. Findings and caveats of the study: Fewer deletions and N-nucleotide insertions were reportedly seen in common variable immunodeficiency TCR beta sequences. Compared with controls, CVID subjects had fewer shared TCRbeta clones.

The table lists this clone with a few counts. Its cognate antigen is unknown. With the read ending 3 residues before the CDR3 end, the germline J gene is used to fill in that end. The repertoire was sequenced with immunoSEQ multiplex PCR; TCRdb's copy has only in-frame clones and lacks some. The data show about 23,000 clones, with none appearing a single time. This CDR3 region has 14 residues. Germline CDR1 SGHDT, CDR2 YYEEEE. With 0 bases clipped from V and 3 bases from J, the junction kept 3 bases outside the gene matches. The chain uses TRBV5-6 and TRBJ2-7; 7 bases match TRBD1. The sequenced material came from peripheral blood mononuclear cells. This clonotype was obtained from a human donor with common variable immunodeficiency. The CDR3 region is CASSLAGTDYEQYF. The DNA read from the CDR3 is TGTGCCAGCAGCTTGGCCGGGACAGACTACGAG.